A single sample gave rise to the 17 T cell receptor beta chains below, sequenced in a study of shared clonotypes between healthy human individuals (dated by TCRdb to the early 2020s). The library was obtained by the immunoSEQ multiplex PCR assay. TCRdb limited this immuneACCESS table to in-frame rearrangements with V and J called. A share of clones is missing; checked studies link under half to unresolved V genes, and the rest is unexplained. Counted in this sample were 1 million to 1.3 million clones; 75% to 80% of them appeared once. The ten largest make up roughly 0.62% of the sample. Sequenced material: memory CD4+ T cells from PBMCs. The cell subset or site label, read with the paper, signifies: CD45RA-negative fraction. These receptors all stem from a man aged 18 to 29 in good health. Some clones in this sample may be carry-over from other donors' samples.

This chain uses TRBV5-1 with TRBJ2-3; perhaps TRBD1 as D (5 bases). The CDR3 has 13 amino acids. The V end was cut by 4 bases, the J end by 4 bases, with 10 bases between. The germline V gene encodes CDR1 SGHRS and CDR2 YFSETQ. The CDR3: CASSQGQPDTQYF. The CDR3 coding sequence is TGCGCCAGCAGCCAAGGACAACCAGATACGCAGTATTTT.

This clone turned up a few times. This chain links TRBV29-1 with TRBJ2-5; 7 bases match TRBD1. The CDR3 is 13 residues long. The germline gives CDR1 SQVTM, CDR2 ANQGSEA. V lost 7 bases, J lost 5 bases, and 10 bases stayed unmatched. Written as DNA, the CDR3 is TGCAGCGGCAAACAGGGGTCAGGGGAGACCCAGTACTTC. It specifies CSGKQGSGETQYF.

This clone was seen just once. This chain uses TRBV7-3 with TRBJ2-2, with D unresolved. The CDR3 runs 13 residues. The V end lost 7 bases, the J end lost 6 bases, and 12 bases lay between the germline ends. Germline CDR1 and CDR2: SGHTA and FQGTGA. The CDR3: CASTAARAGELFF. In DNA form, the CDR3 reads TGTGCCAGCACCGCGGCCCGTGCCGGGGAGCTGTTTTTT. Drawing the rest from reference TRBV7-3 and TRBJ2-2, the complete variable domain is GAGVSQTPSNKVTEKGKYVELRCDPISGHTALYWYRQSLGQGPEFLIYFQGTGAADDSGLPNDRFFAVRPEGSVSTLKIQRTERGDSAVYLCASTAARAGELFFGEGSRLTVL.

The V gene is TRBV14, the J gene TRBJ1-3; 8 bases are a match to TRBD1. The trim removed 9 bases at V and 0 bases at J, leaving 4 bases unmatched. This CDR3 is built from 14 residues. Germline V gene lookup returns CDR1 SGHDN and CDR2 FVKESK. CDR3 nucleotides: TGTGCCAGTGGACAGGGCGTCTCTGGAAACACCATATATTTT. The encoded protein is CASGQGVSGNTIYF.

This chain joins TRBV29-1 and TRBJ2-6; D may be TRBD2 (7 bases). V was trimmed by 5 bases and J by 0 bases, leaving 23 bases between them. Per germline, CDR1 SQVTM and CDR2 ANQGSEA. CDR3 length: 19 amino acids. CDR3 amino acids: CSVQGGAGPYRSGANVLTF. CDR3 nucleotide sequence: TGCAGCGTTCAAGGGGGGGCAGGGCCCTACCGCTCTGGGGCCAACGTCCTGACTTTC. Combining the CDR3 with reference TRBV29-1 and TRBJ2-6 gives the whole variable domain SAVISQKPSRDICQRGTSLTIQCQVDSQVTMMFWYRQQPGQSLTLIATANQGSEATYESGFVIDKFPISRPNLTFSTLTVSNMSPEDSSIYLCSVQGGAGPYRSGANVLTFGAGSRLTVL.

This clone was detected a few times. This may be a read error, as it is one base from a much larger clone. The chain combines TRBV7-2 with TRBJ1-5; possibly TRBD1 for D (6 bases). The CDR3 consists of 14 residues. V was shortened by 2 bases and J by 4 bases, with 9 bases between the two germline ends. The V gene's germline CDR1 is SGHTA and CDR2 FQGNSA. As DNA, the CDR3 is TGTGCCAGCAGCTTACAGGGGAGGAATCAGCCCCAGCATTTT. It is translated as CASSLQGRNQPQHF.

This chain links TRBV4-1 with TRBJ2-5; TRBD2 matches at 10 bases. Gene TRBJ2-7 matches the end of the DNA better, so the J call may be wrong. Germline lookup yields CDR1 MGHRA and CDR2 YSYEKL. The CDR3 totals 16 residues. This chain's CDR3 is CASSQAGLAAPHEQYF. In nucleotides, the CDR3 is TGCGCCAGCAGCCAAGCCGGACTAGCGGCTCCCCACGAGCAGTACTTC.

CDR3 in DNA: TGTGCCAGCAGCCAAGATCTGGCTTCACCCCTCCACTTT. This translates into CASSQDLASPLHF. V gene TRBV4-2 combines with J gene TRBJ1-6; no firm D call. This CDR3 spans 13 amino acids. The V gene's germline CDR1 is LGHNA and CDR2 YNFKEQ. V lost 0 bases to trimming and J lost 9 bases, with 6 bases between them.

V and J are TRBV5-6 and TRBJ1-1; tentative D call: TRBD1 (5 bases). Germline V CDR1 and CDR2: SGHDT, YYEEEE. The V and J ends lost 1 base and 1 base respectively, with 11 bases between them. This CDR3 region has 15 residues. Here the CDR3 DNA reads TGTGCCAGCAGCTTGTACGGGGCGGGGAACACTGAAGCTTTCTTT. It translates to CASSLYGAGNTEAFF.

The chain carries TRBV18 and TRBJ2-7; 7 bases are shared with TRBD2. Germline assignment: CDR1 KGHSH and CDR2 LQKENI. This CDR3 comprises 14 residues. V gave up 3 bases and J gave up 2 bases; unmatched junction bases: 4. Here the CDR3 DNA reads TGTGCCAGCTCACCCCGGGGGGAGACCTACGAGCAGTACTTC. This codes for CASSPRGETYEQYF. The full variable domain, with the rest looked up from reference TRBV18 and TRBJ2-7, is NAGVMQNPRHLVRRRGQEARLRCSPMKGHSHVYWYRQLPEEGLKFMVYLQKENIIDESGMPKERFSAEFPKEGPSILRIQQVVRGDSAAYFCASSPRGETYEQYFGPGTRLTVT.

V is TRBV28 and J is TRBJ2-7, with D perhaps TRBD1 (6 bases). Trimming cost V 1 base and J 4 bases, with 17 bases left between them. The CDR3 covers 16 residues. Germline lookup yields CDR1 MDHEN and CDR2 SYDVKM. For the CDR3, the DNA is TGTGCCAGCAGTTTATTTCGTCGGGCAGGGGAATACGAGCAGTACTTC. This translates into CASSLFRRAGEYEQYF.

This chain joins TRBV11-1 and TRBJ2-5, with 9 bases matching TRBD1. CDR1 and CDR2 from the germline V gene are SGHAT and FQDESV (reference sequence). The CDR3 extends over 15 amino acids. Trimming removed 5 bases from V and 5 bases from J; junction bases left unmatched: 9. The CDR3 DNA is TGTGCCAGCAGCATTAGTAGGACAGGGGTGGAGACCCAGTACTTC. This sequence encodes CASSISRTGVETQYF.

The V and J genes are TRBV6-5 and TRBJ1-5; tentative D call: TRBD1 (6 bases). V dropped 6 bases and J dropped 5 bases, with 17 bases sitting between them. Germline CDR1 reads MNHEY; CDR2 reads SVGAGI. This CDR3 spans 15 amino acids. The CDR3: CASRVAGGRDQPQHF. Written as DNA, the CDR3 is TGTGCCAGCAGGGTGGCCGGGGGGCGAGATCAGCCCCAGCATTTT.

This clone was found once. This chain connects TRBV2 to TRBJ1-1; D is undetermined. The CDR3 runs 13 residues. Germline lookup yields CDR1 SNHLY and CDR2 FYNNEI. Trimming stripped 1 base from V and 8 bases from J, with 11 bases between. The CDR3 bases are TGTGCCAGCAGTGAAGTATTCCTGCGGGAAGCTTTCTTT. Amino acid sequence: CASSEVFLREAFF. The full variable domain, rest sourced from reference TRBV2 and TRBJ1-1, is EPEVTQTPSHQVTQMGQEVILRCVPISNHLYFYWYRQILGQKVEFLVSFYNNEISEKSEIFDDQFSVERPDGSNFTLKIRSTKLEDSAMYFCASSEVFLREAFFGQGTRLTVV.

This chain links TRBV19 with TRBJ2-7, with D perhaps matching TRBD2 (5 bases). Germline CDR1 reads LNHDA; CDR2 reads SQIVND (reference sequence). The CDR3 has 15 residues. Trimming removed 1 base at V and 2 bases at J, with 12 bases between. As DNA, the CDR3 is TGTGCCAGTAGTATAGGGCCTGGGAGCGCCTACGAGCAGTACTTC. Protein: CASSIGPGSAYEQYF.

This chain connects TRBV2 to TRBJ2-7; 8 bases are a match to TRBD2. From germline, CDR1 is SNHLY and CDR2 FYNNEI. The CDR3 covers 15 residues. V trimming: 6 bases; J trimming: 4 bases; junction bases outside the gene matches: 11. CDR3 nucleotides: TGTGCCAGCAGACACAGCGGGAGTCGAGGATACGAGCAGTACTTC. It codes for CASRHSGSRGYEQYF.

This clone showed up just once. The chain carries TRBV5-4 and TRBJ2-7; TRBD1 aligns across 10 bases. V lost 0 bases to trimming and J lost 5 bases; unmatched junction nucleotides: 2. The germline V gene encodes CDR1 SGHNT and CDR2 YYREEE (reference sequence). There are 14 residues in the CDR3. CDR3 protein: CASSLGQGAHEQYF. CDR3 nucleotide sequence: TGTGCCAGCAGCTTGGGACAGGGGGCTCACGAGCAGTACTTC.